The clone carrying this T cell receptor beta chain was seen only a few times. Its antigen is unidentified. This CDR3 is 14 amino acids long. Per the germline V gene, CDR1 is DFQATT and CDR2 is SNEGSKA (reference sequence). V was pared by 3 bases and J by 4 bases, with 4 bases of the junction left unmatched. This sample stems from a study of T cells in Graves' hyperthyroidism and ophthalmopathy. Overall study results and limits: Through a model of 13 V-J features, ophthalmopathy was separated from stable hyperthyroidism.

Patients between 18 and 65 years old had hyperthyroidism, newly diagnosed and lasting under 2 months. Pregnant or lactating patients were excluded, as were those with uncontrolled infection or other autoimmune disease. TCR beta CDR3 region amplification was performed from RNA transcripts. Researchers ran a first-round RT-PCR on the TCR CDR3 using the HTBI primer set. Using its own MiXCR run on the multiplex PCR reads, TCRdb lists one record per CDR3 protein. The table lists under 400,000 distinct CDR3 sequences, 16% of them singletons, with around 35% in the top ten. The receptor's source is a man aged 30-40 years with Graves' hyperthyroidism. Input material: blood. This chain joins TRBV20-1 and TRBJ2-7; 12 bases line up with TRBD2. CDR3 bases: TGCAGTGCTAGCCGACTAGCGGGAGTGTACGAGCAGTACTTC. It codes for CSASRLAGVYEQYF.